This is a list of T cell receptor beta chains from one sample in a study of shared clonotypes between healthy human individuals. Sequencing used immunoSEQ multiplex PCR; TCRdb keeps in-frame clones, though not all of them. The sample includes roughly 2.2 million clones, 85% to 95% of them seen just once. Sequencing input: naive CD4+ T cells from PBMCs. Receptors were obtained from a man between 18 and 35 years old in good health. Some clones in this sample may be carry-over from other donors' samples. Each CDR3 is given with its conserved first and last residue. The order of the fields is clone size, V gene, J gene, D gene, CDR3 protein, CDR3 DNA. D genes are given only for firm matches. Expanded clones get a size class; other rows say once, few or many, or leave the size out.

>-|TRBV11-2|TRBJ2-2|-
CASSSTAVTGELFF
TGTGCCAGCAGCTCCACGGCTGTGACCGGGGAGCTGTTTTTT
>-|TRBV18|TRBJ2-1|-
CASSLRLVRRDEQFF
TGTGCCAGCTCACTTCGACTAGTACGCCGGGATGAGCAGTTCTTC
>once|TRBV9|TRBJ2-1|TRBD2
CASSIRSGRDNEQFF
TGTGCCAGCAGCATCCGTAGCGGGAGGGACAATGAGCAGTTCTTC
>-|TRBV10-3|TRBJ1-1|-
CAISRQLNTEAFF
TGTGCCATCAGTCGACAGTTGAACACTGAAGCTTTCTTT
>-|TRBV6-6|TRBJ1-5|TRBD1
CASQGVSNQPQHF
TGTGCCAGCCAGGGGGTCAGCAATCAGCCCCAGCATTTT
>-|TRBV9|TRBJ1-3|-
CASSVMGFSGNTIYF
TGTGCCAGCAGCGTTATGGGGTTCTCTGGAAACACCATATATTTT
>-|TRBV7-8|TRBJ2-5|TRBD2
CASSLGGRGGSETQYF
TGTGCCAGCAGCTTAGGGGGGAGGGGCGGTAGTGAGACCCAGTACTTC
>once|TRBV5-1|TRBJ2-3|-
CASGPKGTQYF
TGCGCCAGCGGGCCGAAGGGAACGCAGTATTTT
>-|TRBV6-5|TRBJ1-2|-
CASSYGRRELNYGYTF
TGTGCCAGCAGTTACGGCAGGCGAGAGCTTAACTATGGCTACACCTTC
>-|TRBV28|TRBJ1-2|-
CASTPRLAGYTF
TGTGCCAGCACCCCGAGGTTGGCTGGCTACACCTTC
>-|TRBV2|TRBJ1-1|-
CASSGRGFMNTEAFF
TGTGCCAGCAGCGGCAGGGGCTTTATGAACACTGAAGCTTTCTTT
>-|TRBV4-3|TRBJ1-5|-
CASSPKRQEISNQPQHF
TGCGCCAGCAGCCCTAAGCGACAGGAAATTAGCAATCAGCCCCAGCATTTT
>-|TRBV9|TRBJ2-2|-
CASSPLGRNGELFF
TGTGCCAGCAGCCCTCTGGGGCGAAACGGGGAGCTGTTTTTT
>-|TRBV2|TRBJ2-3|-
CASSFAGRDTQYF
TGTGCCAGCAGTTTCGCAGGTCGCGATACGCAGTATTTT
>-|TRBV28|TRBJ1-5|-
CASSFSGVYSNQPQHF
TGTGCCAGCAGTTTCTCGGGGGTCTATAGCAATCAGCCCCAGCATTTT
>-|TRBV9|TRBJ2-5|-
CASSPRPYQETQYF
TGTGCCAGCAGCCCCCGACCGTACCAAGAGACCCAGTACTTC
>once|TRBV6-6|TRBJ1-2|-
CASSYDGGVKYGYTF
TGTGCCAGCAGTTACGATGGGGGGGTCAAGTATGGCTACACCTTC
>once|TRBV10-1|TRBJ1-4|-
CASSLDSGEKLFF
TGCGCCAGCAGTTTGGACAGCGGGGAAAAACTGTTTTTT
>once|TRBV2|TRBJ2-2|-
CASRGRTANTGELFF
TGTGCCAGCAGAGGGAGGACAGCGAACACCGGGGAGCTGTTTTTT
>-|TRBV9|TRBJ2-3|TRBD2
CASSGGAIAGGITDTQYF
TGTGCCAGCAGCGGAGGAGCCATAGCGGGAGGTATCACAGATACGCAGTATTTT
>once|TRBV25-1|TRBJ1-2|-
CASSRNYGYTF
TGTGCCAGCAGTAGAAACTATGGCTACACCTTC
>-|TRBV18|TRBJ1-2|-
CASSPTGLNNYGYTF
TGTGCCAGCTCACCCACAGGGCTTAATAACTATGGCTACACCTTC
>-|TRBV11-1|TRBJ2-1|TRBD2
CASRLAGGDNEQFF
TGTGCCAGCAGACTAGCGGGAGGTGACAATGAGCAGTTCTTC
>few|TRBV7-3|TRBJ1-2|TRBD1
CASGGQGHGYTF
TGTGCCAGCGGAGGACAGGGACATGGCTACACCTTC
>-|TRBV9|TRBJ1-2|TRBD1
CASSDPVGDRVYGYTF
TGTGCCAGCAGCGACCCCGTCGGGGACAGGGTCTATGGCTACACCTTC
>few|TRBV27|TRBJ1-1|TRBD1
CASGRDRTREAFF
TGTGCCAGCGGGCGGGACAGGACCCGTGAAGCTTTCTTT
>-|TRBV11-3|TRBJ1-1|-
CASSGDTEAFF
TGTGCCAGCAGCGGGGACACTGAAGCTTTCTTT
>-|TRBV28|TRBJ1-1|-
CASGEGLPGPEAFF
TGTGCCAGCGGTGAGGGACTTCCGGGGCCTGAAGCTTTCTTT
>-|TRBV6-1|TRBJ2-4|TRBD2
CASSEDPPPVAGSTQDIQYF
TGTGCCAGCAGTGAAGATCCCCCTCCGGTAGCGGGATCCACCCAGGACATTCAGTACTTC
>-|TRBV6-1|TRBJ1-2|TRBD1
CASSDPNRGRNYGYTF
TGTGCCAGCAGTGATCCCAACAGGGGGAGGAACTATGGCTACACCTTC